The next 22 T cell receptor beta chains were all read from a single sample in a study of blood T cell repertoires in COVID-19. The method was immunoSEQ multiplex PCR; TCRdb's version includes in-frame clones alone and lacks a portion of them. Of approximately 300,000 clones listed, roughly 89% are singletons. Sequencing used peripheral blood. These receptors were taken from a woman aged 25 to 39 with COVID-19, enrolled during active disease.

This chain connects TRBV30 to TRBJ2-3; 9 nucleotides agree with TRBD2. CDR3 length: 15 amino acids. From germline, CDR1 is GTSNPN and CDR2 SVGIG (reference sequence). After removal of 5 bases from V and 5 bases from J, the junction contained 11 bases not matched to a gene. The CDR3 DNA reads as TGTGCCTGGGGGCCGGGACTAGCACAAGGAGATACGCAGTATTTT. Translated, it gives CAWGPGLAQGDTQYF.

The V and J genes are TRBV5-5 and TRBJ1-1, with a weak D call TRBD1 (6 bases). This CDR3 spans 15 amino acids. Per germline, CDR1 SGHKS and CDR2 YYEKEE (reference sequence). V lost 5 bases and J lost 0, with 14 bases in between. CDR3 nucleotide sequence: TGTGCCAGCAGTTCTACAGGGTCTCTGAACACTGAAGCTTTCTTT. As protein: CASSSTGSLNTEAFF.

The V and J genes are TRBV6-5 and TRBJ2-2; 7 positions match TRBD2. The CDR3 runs to 14 residues. Trimming took 8 bases from V and 3 from J; bases not matched to a gene: 6. Germline loops: CDR1 MNHEY, CDR2 SVGAGI. The chain's CDR3 is CASRGTTYTGELFF. In DNA, the CDR3 is TGTGCCAGCCGGGGGACTACCTACACCGGGGAGCTGTTTTTT.

V and J are TRBV5-5 and TRBJ1-2; D might be TRBD1 (5 bases). This CDR3 comprises 14 residues. V was clipped by 4 bases and J by 1 base, with 11 bases between them. Germline-derived CDR1 and CDR2 are SGHKS and YYEKEE (reference sequence). CDR3 coding DNA: TGTGCCAGCAGCGTTTACAGGTTTAACTATGGCTACACCTTC. This translates into CASSVYRFNYGYTF.

The rearrangement uses TRBV7-6 and TRBJ1-3; TRBD1 matches at 11 bases. CDR1 is SGHVS, CDR2 FNYEAQ, per germline. The V and J ends lost 3 bases and 0 bases, in that order; junction bases with no gene match: 1. There are 16 residues in the CDR3. This CDR3 reads CASSLGTGGSGNTIYF. The CDR3, as DNA: TGTGCCAGCAGCTTGGGGACAGGGGGCTCTGGAAACACCATATATTTT.

V gene TRBV7-2 combines with J gene TRBJ2-3; the D gene is possibly TRBD2 (5 bases). This CDR3 is 13 amino acids long. Germline lookup yields CDR1 SGHTA and CDR2 FQGNSA. Trimming cost V 5 bases and J 2 bases, with 8 bases left between them. The CDR3 region has the DNA TGTGCCAGCAGCATTAGCGACACAGATACGCAGTATTTT. Residues: CASSISDTDTQYF.

This sequence joins TRBV11-3 and TRBJ2-2, with D perhaps matching TRBD2 (6 bases). V lost 7 bases and J lost 3, with 24 bases in between. The CDR3 spans 18 residues. CDR1 SGHNT and CDR2 YENEEA come from the germline V gene. CDR3: CASTSLGRGGLYTGELFF. For the CDR3, the DNA is TGTGCCAGCACTTCCCTAGGGCGGGGAGGTTTGTACACCGGGGAGCTGTTTTTT. The whole variable domain, remainder taken from reference TRBV11-3 and TRBJ2-2, is EAGVVQSPRYKIIEKKQPVAFWCNPISGHNTLYWYLQNLGQGPELLIRYENEEAVDDSQLPKDRFSAERLKGVDSTLKIQPAELGDSAVYLCASTSLGRGGLYTGELFFGEGSRLTVL.

The rearrangement uses TRBV5-1 and TRBJ2-6; D unresolved. Trimming removed 5 bases at V and 1 base at J, with 10 bases between. Germline V CDR1 and CDR2: SGHRS, YFSETQ. CDR3 length: 15 residues. The CDR3 protein is CASRETLSGANVLTF. The DNA for the CDR3 is TGCGCCAGCAGGGAGACCTTATCTGGGGCCAACGTCCTGACTTTC. The complete variable domain, with remaining parts taken from reference TRBV5-1 and TRBJ2-6, reads KAGVTQTPRYLIKTRGQQVTLSCSPISGHRSVSWYQQTPGQGLQFLFEYFSETQRNKGNFPGRFSGRQFSNSRSEMNVSTLELGDSALYLCASRETLSGANVLTFGAGSRLTVL.

This sequence joins TRBV28 and TRBJ1-5; possibly TRBD1 for D (6 bases). Germline CDR1 is MDHEN and CDR2 is SYDVKM. With 7 bases removed from V and 6 bases from J, the gap between germline ends came to 22 bases. The CDR3 totals 16 residues. This CDR3 reads CASIGQGRFIGQPQHF. The CDR3 nucleotides are TGTGCCAGCATAGGTCAGGGGAGATTCATCGGTCAGCCCCAGCATTTT.

The chain couples TRBV5-6 to TRBJ2-5; the D gene is possibly TRBD1 (7 bases). The CDR3 spans 14 residues. Between the trimmed V and J ends, which lost 2 bases and 2 bases, there was a span of 10 bases. Germline V gene sequence: CDR1 SGHDT, CDR2 YYEEEE. DNA of the CDR3: TGTGCCAGCAGCTTTTCAGGGGGGCAAGAGACCCAGTACTTC. It yields the protein CASSFSGGQETQYF.

V and J are TRBV5-8 and TRBJ2-1; D tentatively reads TRBD1 or TRBD2 (5 bases each). There are 15 residues in the CDR3. V lost 4 bases and J lost 8, with 19 bases in between. Germline V gives CDR1 SGHTS, CDR2 YDEGEE. The CDR3 region is CASSLGTPRADEQFF. DNA for the CDR3: TGTGCCAGCAGCCTGGGGACCCCCAGGGCGGATGAGCAGTTCTTC. Variable domain in full (rest from reference TRBV5-8 and TRBJ2-1): EAGVTQSPTHLIKTRGQQATLRCSPISGHTSVYWYQQALGLGLQFLLWYDEGEERNRGNFPPRFSGRQFPNYSSELNVNALELEDSALYLCASSLGTPRADEQFFGPGTRLTVL.

DNA of the CDR3: TGTGCCACCCGGGGTGCGTCAGTCACAGATACGCAGTATTTT. It is translated as CATRGASVTDTQYF. The chain has TRBV15 and TRBJ2-3, with a weak D call TRBD2 (5 bases). Germline lookup yields CDR1 LNHNV and CDR2 YYDKDF (reference sequence). The V end was cut by 8 bases, the J end by 2 bases, with 14 bases between. The CDR3 extends over 14 amino acids.

Details on this clone: Distinct nucleotide sequences in the sample also encode this CDR3. The chain has TRBV3-1 (or the pseudogene TRBV3-2) and TRBJ1-2; D uncertain. CDR1 and CDR2 from the germline V gene are LGHDT and YNNKEL (reference sequence). The CDR3 loop spans 12 amino acids. The V gene lost 1 base and the J gene lost 8 bases, with 8 bases spanning the gap. CDR3 in amino acids: CASSQGAGGYTF. DNA for the CDR3: TGTGCCAGCAGCCAAGGAGCGGGAGGCTACACCTTC.

In this sample, this clone turned up a few times. The chain has TRBV5-1 and TRBJ1-4; no reliable D call. This CDR3 has 15 amino acids. V was clipped by 0 bases and J by 0 bases, with 6 bases between them. The V gene's germline CDR1 is SGHRS and CDR2 YFSETQ. In DNA form, the CDR3 reads TGCGCCAGCAGCTTGGACGGGGCAACTAATGAAAAACTGTTTTTT. As protein: CASSLDGATNEKLFF.

The chain recombines TRBV2 with TRBJ2-7, with D tentatively TRBD1 (5 bases). The CDR3 covers 13 residues. The V end was cut by 4 bases, the J end by 5 bases, with 12 bases between. The V gene's germline CDR1 is SNHLY and CDR2 FYNNEI. The chain's CDR3 is CASSGDSRHEQYV. CDR3 bases: TGTGCCAGCAGTGGAGACAGCCGTCACGAGCAGTACGTC.

This clone was counted only a few times. The chain is built from TRBV6-8 and TRBJ1-1; D call uncertain. The germline gives CDR1 MNHGY, CDR2 SAAAGT. Deletions cut 7 bases from V and 2 bases from J, with 11 bases between. There are 13 residues in the CDR3. Here the CDR3 reads CASKVEGNTEAFF. The CDR3 bases are TGTGCCAGCAAGGTCGAGGGCAACACTGAAGCTTTCTTT.

The rearrangement links TRBV6-1 to TRBJ2-3, with 7 bases aligning to TRBD1. This CDR3 region has 14 residues. J gave up 6 bases and V 1 base, and 4 bases lay outside the gene matches. Germline assignment: CDR1 MNHNS and CDR2 SASEGT. The CDR3 reads CASSEGGGPDTQYF. The CDR3 nucleotides are TGTGCCAGCAGTGAAGGAGGGGGCCCGGATACGCAGTATTTT.

The gene calls are TRBV19 and TRBJ1-2; TRBD1 matches at 7 bases. The CDR3 contains 12 residues. With V trimmed by 8 bases and J by 6 bases, 6 bases remained unmatched. Germline values: CDR1 LNHDA, CDR2 SQIVND (reference sequence). CDR3 sequence: CASRDSLHGYTF. For the CDR3, the DNA is TGTGCCAGTCGGGACAGCCTCCATGGCTACACCTTC. Complete variable domain (other parts from reference TRBV19 and TRBJ1-2): DGGITQSPKYLFRKEGQNVTLSCEQNLNHDAMYWYRQDPGQGLRLIYYSQIVNDFQKGDIAEGYSVSREKKESFPLTVTSAQKNPTAFYLCASRDSLHGYTFGSGTRLTVV.

This clone was found once. J is TRBJ1-6 and V is TRBV19; D ambiguous. This CDR3 region has 16 residues. The V gene lost 3 bases and the J gene lost 7 bases, with 16 bases spanning the gap. Germline CDR1 and CDR2: LNHDA and SQIVND (reference sequence). Written as DNA, the CDR3 is TGTGCCAGTAGTATCACCTGGCAGGCGCAGAATTCACCCCTCCACTTT. Translating it yields CASSITWQAQNSPLHF. The full variable domain, rest sourced from reference TRBV19 and TRBJ1-6, is DGGITQSPKYLFRKEGQNVTLSCEQNLNHDAMYWYRQDPGQGLRLIYYSQIVNDFQKGDIAEGYSVSREKKESFPLTVTSAQKNPTAFYLCASSITWQAQNSPLHFGNGTRLTVT.

The CDR3 sequence: CASSEDLWTALEAFF. CDR3 bases: TGTGCCAGCAGTGAAGATCTCTGGACAGCTCTTGAAGCTTTCTTT. This rearrangement joins TRBV2 to TRBJ1-1, with a possible D match to TRBD1 (6 bases). The CDR3 is 15 amino acids. Germline V gene sequence: CDR1 SNHLY, CDR2 FYNNEI. Trimming removed 1 base at V and 7 bases at J, with 16 bases between.

This chain links TRBV15 with TRBJ1-5; tentative D call: TRBD1 (6 bases). Germline assignment: CDR1 LNHNV and CDR2 YYDKDF (reference sequence). Trimming stripped 8 bases from V and 5 bases from J, with 19 bases between. The CDR3 is made up of 15 amino acids. The CDR3 sequence: CATGKSTGSYQPQHF. The CDR3 DNA reads TGTGCCACCGGGAAAAGTACAGGGTCTTATCAGCCCCAGCATTTT.

The V and J genes are TRBV28 and TRBJ1-2; D might be TRBD1 (5 bases). The V and J ends lost 2 bases and 2 bases respectively, with 9 bases between them. This CDR3 spans 14 amino acids. Germline V gives CDR1 MDHEN, CDR2 SYDVKM. The CDR3 protein is CASSLRGLNYGYTF. The CDR3 region has the DNA TGTGCCAGCAGTTTAAGGGGATTAAACTATGGCTACACCTTC.